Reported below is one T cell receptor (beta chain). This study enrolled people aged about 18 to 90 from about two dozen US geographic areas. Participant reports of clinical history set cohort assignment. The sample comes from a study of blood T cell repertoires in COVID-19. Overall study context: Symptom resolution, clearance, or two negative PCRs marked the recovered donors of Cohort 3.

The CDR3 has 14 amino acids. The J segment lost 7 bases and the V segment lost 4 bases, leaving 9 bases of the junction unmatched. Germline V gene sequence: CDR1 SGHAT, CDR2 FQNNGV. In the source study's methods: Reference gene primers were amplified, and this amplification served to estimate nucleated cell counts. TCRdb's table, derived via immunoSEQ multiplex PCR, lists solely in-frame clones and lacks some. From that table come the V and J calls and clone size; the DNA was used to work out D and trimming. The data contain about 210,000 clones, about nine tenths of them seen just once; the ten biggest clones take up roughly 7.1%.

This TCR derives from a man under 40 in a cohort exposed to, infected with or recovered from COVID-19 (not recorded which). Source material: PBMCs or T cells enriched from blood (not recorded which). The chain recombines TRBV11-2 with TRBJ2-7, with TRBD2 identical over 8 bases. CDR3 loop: CASSSLSGMGEQYF. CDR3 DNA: TGTGCCAGCAGCTCTCTTAGCGGGATGGGAGAGCAGTACTTC.